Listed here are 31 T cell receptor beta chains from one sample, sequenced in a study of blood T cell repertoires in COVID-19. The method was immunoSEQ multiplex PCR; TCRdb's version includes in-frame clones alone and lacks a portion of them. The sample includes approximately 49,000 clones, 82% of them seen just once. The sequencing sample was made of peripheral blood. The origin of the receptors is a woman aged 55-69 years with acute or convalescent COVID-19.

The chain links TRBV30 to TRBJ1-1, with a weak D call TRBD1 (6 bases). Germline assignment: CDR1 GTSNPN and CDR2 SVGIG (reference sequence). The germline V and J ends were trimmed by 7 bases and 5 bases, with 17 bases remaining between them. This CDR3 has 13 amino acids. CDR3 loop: CAFRDPRGTEAFF. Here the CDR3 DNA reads TGTGCCTTCAGAGACCCTAGGGGGACTGAAGCTTTCTTT.

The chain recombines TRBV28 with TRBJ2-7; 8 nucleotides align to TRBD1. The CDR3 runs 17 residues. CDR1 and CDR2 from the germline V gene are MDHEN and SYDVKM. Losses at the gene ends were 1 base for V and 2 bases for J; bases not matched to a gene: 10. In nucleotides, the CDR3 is TGTGCCAGCAGTTTATTACAGGGGGATATTTTGACCTACGAGCAGTACTTC. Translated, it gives CASSLLQGDILTYEQYF.

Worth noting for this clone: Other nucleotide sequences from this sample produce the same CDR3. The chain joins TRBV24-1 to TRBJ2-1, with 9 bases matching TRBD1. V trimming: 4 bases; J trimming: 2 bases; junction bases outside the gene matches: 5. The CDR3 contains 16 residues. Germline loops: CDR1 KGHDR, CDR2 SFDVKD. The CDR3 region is CATSDQTGGTYNEQFF. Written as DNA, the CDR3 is TGTGCCACCAGTGACCAGACAGGGGGTACCTACAATGAGCAGTTCTTC.

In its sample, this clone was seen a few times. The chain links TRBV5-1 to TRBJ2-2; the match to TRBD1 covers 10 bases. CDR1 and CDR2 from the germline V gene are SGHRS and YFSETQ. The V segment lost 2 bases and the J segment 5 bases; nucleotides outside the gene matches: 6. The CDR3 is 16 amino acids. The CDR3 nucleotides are TGCGCCAGCAGCTTTAAGGGGACAGGGGTTACCGGGGAGCTGTTTTTT. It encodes CASSFKGTGVTGELFF.

CDR3 nucleotide sequence: TGCGCCAGCAGCTTGAGAGCGGGAGGCTTTTACGAGCAGTACTTC. It is translated as CASSLRAGGFYEQYF. The chain couples TRBV5-1 to TRBJ2-7; TRBD2 matches 9 bases. The CDR3 sequence is 15 residues long. The germline V gene has CDR1 SGHRS and CDR2 YFSETQ. V lost 1 base, J lost 4 bases, and 6 bases stayed unmatched. The full variable domain, its missing parts supplied by reference TRBV5-1 and TRBJ2-7, is KAGVTQTPRYLIKTRGQQVTLSCSPISGHRSVSWYQQTPGQGLQFLFEYFSETQRNKGNFPGRFSGRQFSNSRSEMNVSTLELGDSALYLCASSLRAGGFYEQYFGPGTRLTVT.

Here the CDR3 reads CASGGLSDSGNTIYF. The CDR3 DNA reads TGTGCCAGCGGGGGACTCTCCGACTCTGGAAACACCATATATTTT. The chain joins TRBV28 to TRBJ1-3; D might be TRBD1 (5 bases). This CDR3 is built from 15 residues. Germline loops: CDR1 MDHEN, CDR2 SYDVKM. Trimming removed 8 bases from V and 0 bases from J, with 14 bases in between.

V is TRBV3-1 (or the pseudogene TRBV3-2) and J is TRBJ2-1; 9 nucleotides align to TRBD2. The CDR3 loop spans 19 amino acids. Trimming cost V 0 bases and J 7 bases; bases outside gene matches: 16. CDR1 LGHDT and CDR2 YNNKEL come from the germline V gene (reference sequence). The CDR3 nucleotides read TGTGCCAGCAGCCAAGAAGGGTTAGTAGCGGGGGCCCCCATGAATGAGCAGTTCTTC. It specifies CASSQEGLVAGAPMNEQFF.

The CDR3 DNA sequence: TGCAGCGTTGTGGAAGGGACTGCGAACACTGAAGCTTTCTTT. Encoded protein: CSVVEGTANTEAFF. The chain couples TRBV29-1 to TRBJ1-1, with D possibly being TRBD1 (5 bases). V was clipped by 4 bases and J by 1 base, with 13 bases between them. The germline gives CDR1 SQVTM, CDR2 ANQGSEA. The CDR3 contains 14 residues.

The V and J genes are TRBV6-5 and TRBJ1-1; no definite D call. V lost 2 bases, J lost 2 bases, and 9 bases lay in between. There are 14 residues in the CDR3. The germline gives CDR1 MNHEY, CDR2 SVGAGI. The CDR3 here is CASSYHEVNTEAFF. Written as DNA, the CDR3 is TGTGCCAGCAGTTACCACGAGGTCAACACTGAAGCTTTCTTT.

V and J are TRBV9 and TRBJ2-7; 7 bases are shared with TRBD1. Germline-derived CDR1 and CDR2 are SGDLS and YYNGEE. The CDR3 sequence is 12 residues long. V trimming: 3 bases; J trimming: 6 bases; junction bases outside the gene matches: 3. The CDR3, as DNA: TGTGCCAGCAGCGACCAGGGGGTCGAGCAGTACTTC. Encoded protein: CASSDQGVEQYF.

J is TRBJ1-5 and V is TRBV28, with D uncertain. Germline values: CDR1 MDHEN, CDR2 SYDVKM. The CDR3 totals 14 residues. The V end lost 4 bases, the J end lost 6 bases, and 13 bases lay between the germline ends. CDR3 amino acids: CASSSPGRAQPQHF. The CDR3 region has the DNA TGTGCCAGCAGTTCCCCGGGAAGGGCTCAGCCCCAGCATTTT. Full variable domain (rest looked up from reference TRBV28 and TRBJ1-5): DVKVTQSSRYLVKRTGEKVFLECVQDMDHENMFWYRQDPGLGLRLIYFSYDVKMKEKGDIPEGYSVSREKKERFSLILESASTNQTSMYLCASSSPGRAQPQHFGDGTRLSIL.

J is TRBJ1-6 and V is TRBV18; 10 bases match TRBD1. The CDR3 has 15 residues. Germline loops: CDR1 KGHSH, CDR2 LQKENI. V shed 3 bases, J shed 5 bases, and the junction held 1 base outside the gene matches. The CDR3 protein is CASSPGTGDNSPLHF. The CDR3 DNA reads TGTGCCAGCTCACCCGGGACAGGGGATAATTCACCCCTCCACTTT.

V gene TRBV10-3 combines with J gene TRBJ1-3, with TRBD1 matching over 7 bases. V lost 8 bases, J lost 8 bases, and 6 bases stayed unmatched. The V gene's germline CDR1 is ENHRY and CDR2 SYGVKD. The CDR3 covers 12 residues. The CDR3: CAILQGEDTIYF. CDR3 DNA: TGTGCCATCCTGCAGGGGGAGGACACCATATATTTT.

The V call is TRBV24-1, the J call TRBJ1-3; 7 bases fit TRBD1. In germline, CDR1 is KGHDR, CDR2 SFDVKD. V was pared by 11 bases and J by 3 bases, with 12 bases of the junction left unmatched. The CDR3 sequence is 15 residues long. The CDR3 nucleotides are TGTGCCAACGAGGGGACAGCGCTAGGTGGAAACACCATATATTTT. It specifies CANEGTALGGNTIYF.

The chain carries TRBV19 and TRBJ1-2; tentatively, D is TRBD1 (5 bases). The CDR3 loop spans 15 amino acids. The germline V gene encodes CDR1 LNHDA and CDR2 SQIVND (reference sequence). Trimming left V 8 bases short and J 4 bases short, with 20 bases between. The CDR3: CASGTASGGGYGYTF. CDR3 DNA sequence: TGTGCCAGTGGAACTGCCTCGGGGGGAGGCTATGGCTACACCTTC.

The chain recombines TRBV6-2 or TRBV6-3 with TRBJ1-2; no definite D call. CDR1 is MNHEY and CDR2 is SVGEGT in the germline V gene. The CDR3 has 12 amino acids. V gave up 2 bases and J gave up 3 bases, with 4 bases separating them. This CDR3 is CASSYRDYGYTF. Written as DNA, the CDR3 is TGTGCCAGCAGTTACCGGGACTATGGCTACACCTTC.

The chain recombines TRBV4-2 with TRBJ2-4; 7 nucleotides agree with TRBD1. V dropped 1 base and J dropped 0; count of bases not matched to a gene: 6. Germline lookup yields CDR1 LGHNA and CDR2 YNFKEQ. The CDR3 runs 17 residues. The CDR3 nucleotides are TGTGCCAGCAGCCAAGGGCGAGGGGGCGGAGCCAAAAACATTCAGTACTTC. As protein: CASSQGRGGGAKNIQYF.

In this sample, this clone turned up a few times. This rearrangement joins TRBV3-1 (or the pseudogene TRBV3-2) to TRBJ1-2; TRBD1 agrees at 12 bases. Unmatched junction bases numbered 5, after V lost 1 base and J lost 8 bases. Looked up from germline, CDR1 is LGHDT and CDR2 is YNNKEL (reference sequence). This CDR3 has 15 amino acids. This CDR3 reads CASSQGGQGARGYTF. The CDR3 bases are TGTGCCAGCAGCCAAGGGGGACAGGGGGCCCGGGGCTACACCTTC.

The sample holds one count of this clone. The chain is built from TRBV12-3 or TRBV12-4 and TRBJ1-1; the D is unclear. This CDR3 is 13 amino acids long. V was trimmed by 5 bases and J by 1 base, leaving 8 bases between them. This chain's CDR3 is CASSPRQNTEAFF. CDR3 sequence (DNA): TGTGCCAGCAGTCCCCGACAGAACACTGAAGCTTTCTTT.

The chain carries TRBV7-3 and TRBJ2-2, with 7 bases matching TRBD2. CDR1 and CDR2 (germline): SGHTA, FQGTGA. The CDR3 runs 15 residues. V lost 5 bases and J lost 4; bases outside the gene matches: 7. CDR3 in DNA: TGTGCCAGCAGCCTAAGCGGGGAGGGCACCGGGGAGCTGTTTTTT. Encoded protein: CASSLSGEGTGELFF.

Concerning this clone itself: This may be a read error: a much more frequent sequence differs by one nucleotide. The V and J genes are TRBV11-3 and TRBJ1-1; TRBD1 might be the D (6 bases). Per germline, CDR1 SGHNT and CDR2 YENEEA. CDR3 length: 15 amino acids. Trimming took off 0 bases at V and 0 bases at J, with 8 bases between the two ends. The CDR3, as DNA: TGTGCCAGCAGCTTAGATGGACAGTTGAACACTGAAGCTTTCTTT. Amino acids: CASSLDGQLNTEAFF. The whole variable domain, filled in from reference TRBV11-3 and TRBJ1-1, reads EAGVVQSPRYKIIEKKQPVAFWCNPISGHNTLYWYLQNLGQGPELLIRYENEEAVDDSQLPKDRFSAERLKGVDSTLKIQPAELGDSAVYLCASSLDGQLNTEAFFGQGTRLTVV.

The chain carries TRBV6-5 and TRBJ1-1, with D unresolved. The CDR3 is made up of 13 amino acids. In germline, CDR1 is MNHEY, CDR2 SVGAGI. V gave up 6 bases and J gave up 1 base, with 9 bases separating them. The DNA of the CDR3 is TGTGCCAGCAGGCCACAGAGGAACACTGAAGCTTTCTTT. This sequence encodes CASRPQRNTEAFF.

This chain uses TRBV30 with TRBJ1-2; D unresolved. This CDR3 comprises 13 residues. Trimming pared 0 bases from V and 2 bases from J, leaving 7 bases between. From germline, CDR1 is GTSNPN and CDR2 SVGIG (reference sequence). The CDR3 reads CAWSVKRNYGYTF. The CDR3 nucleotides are TGTGCCTGGAGTGTAAAGCGAAACTATGGCTACACCTTC.

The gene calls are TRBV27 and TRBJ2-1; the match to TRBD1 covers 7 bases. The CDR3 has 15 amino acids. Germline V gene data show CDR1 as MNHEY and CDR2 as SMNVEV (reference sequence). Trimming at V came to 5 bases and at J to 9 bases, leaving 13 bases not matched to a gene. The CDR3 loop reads CASSLGRQGFGEQFF. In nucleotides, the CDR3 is TGTGCCAGCAGTCTCGGTAGACAGGGATTTGGTGAGCAGTTCTTC.

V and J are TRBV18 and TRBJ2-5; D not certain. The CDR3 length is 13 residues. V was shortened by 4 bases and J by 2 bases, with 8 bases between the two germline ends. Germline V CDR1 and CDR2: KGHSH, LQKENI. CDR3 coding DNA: TGTGCCAGCTCACGGGCTCAACAAGAGACCCAGTACTTC. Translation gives CASSRAQQETQYF.

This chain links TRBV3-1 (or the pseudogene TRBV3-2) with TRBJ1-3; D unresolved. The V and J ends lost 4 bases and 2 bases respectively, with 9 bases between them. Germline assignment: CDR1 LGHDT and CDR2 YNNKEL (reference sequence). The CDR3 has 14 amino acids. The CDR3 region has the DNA TGTGCCAGCAGCCGAGGACTAGCTGGAAACACCATATATTTT. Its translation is CASSRGLAGNTIYF.

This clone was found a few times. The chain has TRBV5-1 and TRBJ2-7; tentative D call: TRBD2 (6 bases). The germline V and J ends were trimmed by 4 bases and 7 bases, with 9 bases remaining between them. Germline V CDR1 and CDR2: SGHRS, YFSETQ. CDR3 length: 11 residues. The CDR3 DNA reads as TGCGCCAGCAGCGGGGCGGGAGAGCAGTACTTC. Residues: CASSGAGEQYF.

The CDR3 loop reads CASSLNRQGGGYTF. The CDR3 region has the DNA TGCGCCAGCAGCTTGAACCGACAGGGAGGTGGCTACACCTTC. This chain links TRBV5-1 with TRBJ1-2, with 7 bases matching TRBD1. Germline V gene data show CDR1 as SGHRS and CDR2 as YFSETQ. J was trimmed by 7 bases and V by 1 base; bases with no gene match: 7. This CDR3 spans 14 amino acids. The entire variable domain, with the rest obtained from reference TRBV5-1 and TRBJ1-2, is as follows: KAGVTQTPRYLIKTRGQQVTLSCSPISGHRSVSWYQQTPGQGLQFLFEYFSETQRNKGNFPGRFSGRQFSNSRSEMNVSTLELGDSALYLCASSLNRQGGGYTFGSGTRLTVV.

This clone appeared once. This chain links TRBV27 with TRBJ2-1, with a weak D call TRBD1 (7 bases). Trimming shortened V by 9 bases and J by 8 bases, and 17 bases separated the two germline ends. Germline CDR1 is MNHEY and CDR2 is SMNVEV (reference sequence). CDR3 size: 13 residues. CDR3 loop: CASSGGGGHEQFF. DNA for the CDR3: TGTGCCAGTAGCGGCGGAGGGGGCCATGAGCAGTTCTTC.

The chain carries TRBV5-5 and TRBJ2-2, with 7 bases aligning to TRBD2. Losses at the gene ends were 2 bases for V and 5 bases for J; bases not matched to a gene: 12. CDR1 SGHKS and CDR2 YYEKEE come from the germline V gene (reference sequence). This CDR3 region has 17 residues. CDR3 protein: CASSFYLGGRSTGELFF. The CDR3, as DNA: TGTGCCAGCAGCTTTTACCTTGGCGGGAGATCGACCGGGGAGCTGTTTTTT.

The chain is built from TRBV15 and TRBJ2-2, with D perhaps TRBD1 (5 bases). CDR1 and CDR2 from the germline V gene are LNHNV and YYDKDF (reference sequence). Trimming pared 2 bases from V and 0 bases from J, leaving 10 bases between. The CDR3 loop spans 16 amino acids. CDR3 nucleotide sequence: TGTGCCACCAGCAGACCAGACAGAACGAACACCGGGGAGCTGTTTTTT. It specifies CATSRPDRTNTGELFF.